This T cell receptor beta chain appears in the sequencing data of a study of T-cell reconstitution after alpha-beta-depleted transplantation in children. Germline-derived CDR1 and CDR2 are ENHRY and SYGVKD. This CDR3 region has 12 residues. Trimming pared 4 bases from V and 4 bases from J, leaving 6 bases between. As it was prepared, the TCRbeta library received unique molecular identifiers. TCRdb called the PCR reads again in MiXCR, with one record for every CDR3 protein. The top ten clones hold approximately 5.4% of a sample with about half a million distinct CDR3 sequences, approximately 12% of them seen once. This clonotype has at least ten counts.

This TCR derives from a human donor who donated a stem cell graft to a child with combined immunodeficiency. The chain recombines TRBV10-3 with TRBJ2-3, with D uncertain. The sequencing here drew on PBMCs from the stem cell graft donor, taken from the stem cell graft. CDR3 sequence: CAISVSADTQYF. DNA of the CDR3: TGTGCCATCAGTGTTAGTGCAGATACGCAGTATTTT.